These T cell receptor beta chains were read from a single sample in a study of molecular identifiers for immune sequencing clone quantification. TCRdb analysed the PCR reads with MiXCR anew, one entry per CDR3 protein. The sample yields under 800,000 distinct CDR3 sequences, 25% seen once. The specimen was naive CD8+ T cells from blood, with Jurkat cell RNA spiked in. These receptors all come from a human donor in good health. Some libraries in this study had Jurkat cell RNA spiked in. Both conserved end residues are part of each CDR3. D genes are given only for firm matches. Expanded clones are given a class, and other clones once, few, many or no size at all.

TRBV19	TRBJ2-5	NA	TRBD1	TGTGCCAGTAGTATGGGGACAGGGGTCTGGGAGACCCAGTACTTC	CASSMGTGVWETQYF
TRBV19	TRBJ1-5	many	TRBD1	TGTGCCAGTAGTATAGGGGACAGGGGGCTTCAGCCCCAGCATTTT	CASSIGDRGLQPQHF
TRBV30	TRBJ2-7	NA	NA	TGTGCCTGGAGCGGGACCCTCGAGCAGTACTTC	CAWSGTLEQYF
TRBV7-9	TRBJ2-5	many	NA	TGTGCCAGCAGCCTCCCCCCCGGGCGGGTAGAAGAGACCCAGTACTTC	CASSLPPGRVEETQYF
TRBV5-6	TRBJ2-1	many	NA	TGTGCCAGCAGCACGCGACTCGATGAGCAGTTCTTC	CASSTRLDEQFF
TRBV4-3	TRBJ2-7	NA	NA	TGCGCCAGCAGCCCGGGCAGTCAGGGGACCAACGAGCAGTACTTC	CASSPGSQGTNEQYF
TRBV4-1	TRBJ1-2	many	NA	TGCGCCAGCAGCCAAGATGGGCAGCGGGGCTATGGCTACACCTTC	CASSQDGQRGYGYTF
TRBV2	TRBJ1-4	many	TRBD1	TGTGCCAGCAGTGATCCAGGGGGAAGAGAAAAACTGTTTTTT	CASSDPGGREKLFF
TRBV27	TRBJ2-1	few	NA	TGTGCCAGCAGTGCGTATCATGAGCAGTTCTTC	CASSAYHEQFF
TRBV7-2	TRBJ2-7	NA	NA	TGTGTCAGCAGCTTCTGGGCAGGACCCTACGCGCAGTACTTC	CVSSFWAGPYAQYF
TRBV12-3/TRBV12-4	TRBJ2-1	NA	TRBD1	TGTGCCAGCAGTTTAGCCTCAGGGACAGGGGACTTATACAATGAGCAGTTCTTC	CASSLASGTGDLYNEQFF
TRBV11-2	TRBJ1-1	few	NA	TGTGCCAGCAGCGCGATGGCGAACACTGAAGCTTTCTTT	CASSAMANTEAFF
TRBV6-6	TRBJ2-3	few	NA	TGTGCCAGCAGTTGCTTCGGGACTAGCACAGATACGCAGTATTTT	CASSCFGTSTDTQYF
TRBV6-2/TRBV6-3	TRBJ2-7	few	NA	TGTGCCAGCAGTTACTCGATGTACGAGCAGTACTTC	CASSYSMYEQYF
TRBV6-5	TRBJ2-5	few	TRBD1	TGTGCCAGCAGTTACGAGGGGGCCCCGGGGACCCAGTACTTC	CASSYEGAPGTQYF
TRBV2	TRBJ2-1	NA	TRBD1	TGTGCCAGCAGTGAAAGGGGACAGGGGAGGAATGAGCAGTTCTTC	CASSERGQGRNEQFF
TRBV2	TRBJ1-1	many	NA	TGTGCCAGCAGTGCCGAAGGGATGAACACTGAAGCTTTCTTT	CASSAEGMNTEAFF
TRBV5-5	TRBJ2-3	NA	TRBD2	TGTGCCAGCGGCTTGGCTGCTAGCGGGGGGGCCCTCGCGGGTGCGCGGTATTTT	CASGLAASGGALAGARYF
TRBV28	TRBJ1-1	few	TRBD1	TGTGCCAGCCTCCCCAGACAGGGGTTCACTGAAGCTTTCTTT	CASLPRQGFTEAFF
TRBV20-1	TRBJ1-2	few	TRBD1	TGCAGTGCTAGAGGACAGGGGTATACCTATGGCTACACCTTC	CSARGQGYTYGYTF
TRBV27	TRBJ2-6	few	NA	TGTGCCAGCAGTTCACGGACAGCTAGCTCTGGGGCCAACGTCCTGACTTTC	CASSSRTASSGANVLTF
TRBV7-9	TRBJ2-7	many	TRBD1	TGTGCCAGCAGCTCCGTCGGACAGGGCCACGAGCAGTACTTC	CASSSVGQGHEQYF
TRBV15	TRBJ2-2	few	NA	TGTGCCACCAGCAGAGTTTTACCCGGGGAGCTGCTTTTT	CATSRVLPGELLF
TRBV7-9	TRBJ2-5	NA	NA	TGTGCCAGCGGCTTATTGTACCAAGAGACCCAGTACTTC	CASGLLYQETQYF
TRBV24-1	TRBJ1-2	NA	NA	TGTGCCACCAGTGATGGGGACTATGGCTACACCTTC	CATSDGDYGYTF
TRBV12-3/TRBV12-4	TRBJ2-5	NA	NA	TGTGCCAGCAGGTCGGTTGGAGAGACCCAGTACTTC	CASRSVGETQYF
TRBV11-2	TRBJ2-5	many	TRBD2	TGTGCCAGCAGCTTAGTGCCCGGACTAGCAAGATGGGAGGAAGAGACCCAGTACTTC	CASSLVPGLARWEEETQYF
TRBV12-3/TRBV12-4	TRBJ2-4	NA	NA	TGTGCCAGCAGTTCGTTTGGGTCGCCTGGGGCGCCTGGGAGTCAGTACTTC	CASSSFGSPGAPGSQYF
TRBV7-9	TRBJ1-1	many	NA	TGTGCCAGCAGCCCAACTTATGGGGCCATGAACACTGAAGCTTTCTTT	CASSPTYGAMNTEAFF
TRBV6-2/TRBV6-3	TRBJ2-3	many	NA	TGTGCCAGCAGTTTCGACCGAAACACAGATACGCAGTATTTT	CASSFDRNTDTQYF
TRBV4-3	TRBJ1-5	many	NA	TGCGCCAGCAGCCCACAGTGGACAGCTTCTCAGCCCCAGCATTTT	CASSPQWTASQPQHF
TRBV7-3	TRBJ1-5	few	NA	TGTGCCAGCAGCCGGGACCTGGGCGATCAGCCCCAGCATTTT	CASSRDLGDQPQHF
TRBV12-3/TRBV12-4	TRBJ2-7	NA	NA	TGTGCCAGCAGCCAGATCACAGGGTACTACGAGCAGCACTTC	CASSQITGYYEQHF
TRBV5-1	TRBJ2-7	NA	TRBD2	TGCGCCAGCAGCTTAACCGGGACTAGCGACTACGAGCGGTACTTC	CASSLTGTSDYERYF
TRBV27	TRBJ1-6	many	NA	TGTGCCAGCAGTTTTGGGACTCCCACTTATTCACCCCTCCACTTT	CASSFGTPTYSPLHF
TRBV6-5	TRBJ2-7	NA	NA	TGTGCCAGCAGTTACTCGGGTAGGGTTAGATCCCCGACGCTAGGGGAGCAGTACTTC	CASSYSGRVRSPTLGEQYF
TRBV7-8	TRBJ1-1	many	TRBD1	TGTGCCAGCAACTCCCGACCCCGGGACAGAGAAGAAGCTTTCTTT	CASNSRPRDREEAFF
TRBV7-9	TRBJ2-1	few	NA	TGTGCCAGCAGCTTAGAAGGAAGCCTTGAGCAGTTCTTC	CASSLEGSLEQFF
TRBV4-1	TRBJ2-1	many	NA	TGCGCCAGCAGCCATGTCAAACAGGGCAATGAGCAGTTCTTC	CASSHVKQGNEQFF
TRBV5-6	TRBJ2-1	NA	TRBD2	TGTGCCAGCAGGGGGCTAGCGGGGGGGCCTGGTGAGCAGTTCTTC	CASRGLAGGPGEQFF
TRBV20-1	TRBJ2-1	NA	NA	TGCAGTGCGAGTAGCACTGTATCCTACAATGAGCAGTTCTTC	CSASSTVSYNEQFF
TRBV20-1	TRBJ2-2	many	NA	TGCAGTGCTGGGACCGGGGAGCTGTTTTTT	CSAGTGELFF
TRBV25-1	TRBJ2-3	NA	NA	TGTGCCAGCAGTGATAACGACCTCACAGATACGCAGTATTTT	CASSDNDLTDTQYF
TRBV6-6	TRBJ1-5	NA	NA	TGTGCCAGCAGTGCCCTAAATCCGCCCCCGCATTTT	CASSALNPPPHF
TRBV4-3	TRBJ2-5	NA	TRBD2	TGCGCCAGCAGCCAAGATCGTAGCGGGAGCCACCAAGAGACCCAGTACTTC	CASSQDRSGSHQETQYF
TRBV20-1	TRBJ2-4	NA	TRBD1	TGCAGTGCCCACTATGGGGGGACAGGGGAGCTTAAGGTTCAGTACTTC	CSAHYGGTGELKVQYF
TRBV29-1	TRBJ2-7	few	NA	TGCAGCGTTATCGGACTTGACCAAGAGCAGTACTTC	CSVIGLDQEQYF
TRBV5-1	TRBJ2-5	many	NA	TGCGCCAGCAGCTTGGACCTGACTACCCCAGAGACCCAGTACTTC	CASSLDLTTPETQYF
TRBV13	TRBJ2-5	NA	TRBD2	TGTGCCAGCAGCTCGCCTAGCGGGGGGTCAGGCCAAGAGACCCAGTACTTC	CASSSPSGGSGQETQYF
TRBV6-5	TRBJ2-3	many	NA	TGTGCCAGCAGTTACCTGACGGGAGCAGATACGCAGTATTTT	CASSYLTGADTQYF
TRBV27	TRBJ2-7	few	NA	TGTGCCAGCAGTGCGGGACAGACCGGCTACGAGCAGTACTTC	CASSAGQTGYEQYF
TRBV4-1	TRBJ2-7	NA	TRBD1	TGCGCCAGCAGCCCAGCCGGGACAGGGTCCACCTACGAGCAGTACTTC	CASSPAGTGSTYEQYF
TRBV6-5	TRBJ2-7	many	NA	TGTGCCAGCAGCGACTGGGGGGGCGACGAGCAGTACTTC	CASSDWGGDEQYF
TRBV7-9	TRBJ1-6	many	NA	TGTGCCAGCAGCTTAGAGGCACCCCTCCACTTT	CASSLEAPLHF
TRBV27	TRBJ2-6	few	NA	TGTGCCAGCAGTTCCCCCTATACCAGGACGAGCACTGGGGCCAACGTCCTGACTTTC	CASSSPYTRTSTGANVLTF
TRBV11-2	TRBJ2-3	many	NA	TGTGCCAGCAGTCCGGGCTGGGACGGCGCAGATACGCAGTATTTT	CASSPGWDGADTQYF
TRBV4-2	TRBJ2-7	many	NA	TGTGCCAGCAGCCAAGATGGGGCAGGGTCCTACGAGCAGTACTTC	CASSQDGAGSYEQYF
TRBV5-1	TRBJ2-7	NA	NA	TGCGCCAGCAGCCAGGGACACCTCGCCGAGCAGTACTTC	CASSQGHLAEQYF
TRBV5-4	TRBJ1-2	NA	NA	TGTGCCAGCAGCTCCTACCGGGACACAGCTAACTATAGCTACACCTTC	CASSSYRDTANYSYTF
TRBV11-2	TRBJ2-7	NA	TRBD2	TGTGCCAGCAGCTTAGATCTCTCCCGGGTGGCCGGGACTAGCGGGGGGGCCGCCGAGCAGTACTTC	CASSLDLSRVAGTSGGAAEQYF